This TCR beta chain is drawn from a study of tumor and adjacent non-tumor tissue in lung cancer. On the study more broadly: Patients were aged about 31 to 85, nine to eleven men and roughly 5 women, stage I to III.

The germline V and J ends were trimmed by 4 bases and 6 bases, with 14 bases remaining between them. Germline V CDR1 and CDR2: SGHKS, YYEKEE (reference sequence). The CDR3 totals 13 residues. Concerning this clonotype: Since no conserved phenylalanine or tryptophan closes the CDR3, a read error is the likely cause.

No cell sorting was done before RNA was extracted from the tissue. The library came from three nested PCR rounds adapted from ARM-PCR protocols. TCRdb processed the multiplex PCR reads anew with MiXCR; each CDR3 protein has one entry. The sample records around 210,000 distinct CDR3 sequences, less than 80% being singletons. Sample: lung tumor tissue. The clonotype comes from a man aged 55 to 70 with non-small cell lung cancer. The chain joins TRBV5-5 to TRBJ2-7, with D possibly matching TRBD1 (6 bases). CDR3 bases: TGTGCCAGCAGCCCCGAGACAGGAGTCGAGCAGTACCTC. Protein: CASSPETGVEQYL.